Sequencing of this T cell receptor beta chain was carried out in a study of T cell responses to AZD1222 COVID-19 vaccine. Overall study: Second-dose intervals of approximately 4 or approximately 12 weeks were pooled.

As concerns this clone: Its antigen is unidentified.

The CDR3 sequence is 13 residues long. Trimming took 4 bases from V and 2 from J, leaving 6 bases between them. Germline V gene data show CDR1 as LGHDT and CDR2 as YNNKEL (reference sequence). General study results and limits: Baseline testing showed seropositivity in only a handful of AZD1222 recipients. In the spike-specific TCR repertoire, nearly half reportedly target unmutated variant regions.

The repertoire was sequenced with immunoSEQ multiplex PCR; TCRdb's copy has only in-frame clones and lacks some. The sample gives 140,000 or so clones, under 95% of which show up once; 1.5% to 2% is in the top ten. The sequencing here drew on peripheral blood, taken on day 0 of AZD1222 vaccination. This clonotype was sampled from an adult in good health. The chain employs TRBV3-1 (or the pseudogene TRBV3-2) and TRBJ1-5; D call uncertain. The CDR3 reads CASSPFGNQPQHF. CDR3 DNA sequence: TGTGCCAGCAGCCCTTTTGGCAATCAGCCCCAGCATTTT.